A single T cell receptor beta chain is shown here with its context. Its target is unknown. One entry per CDR3 protein, called by TCRdb with MiXCR from the reads. The sample has approximately 730,000 distinct CDR3 sequences; approximately 32% are singletons. This sample was included in a study of T cell repertoires in cytomegalovirus infection. The overall study: Well-studied HLA-B-restricted CMV epitopes were used in the study alongside recently identified HLA-C-restricted ones. CMV infection plus the matching HLA type was flagged by public TCR beta signatures.

CDR1 is SGHAT and CDR2 is FQNNGV in the germline V gene. Trimming stripped 5 bases from V and 6 bases from J, with 17 bases between. The CDR3 sequence is 16 residues long. The material was cultured CD8+ T cells from PBMCs, obtained from culture after CMV antigen stimulation. The J gene is TRBJ1-6, the V gene TRBV11-2; D possibly corresponds to TRBD1 (6 bases). The source is a human donor in good health (CMV status not recorded). Some clones in this sample may be carry-over from other donors' samples. The CDR3 loop reads CASSPTGRSGNSPLHF. In DNA form, the CDR3 reads TGTGCCAGCAGCCCGACAGGCCGGTCCGGTAATTCACCCCTCCACTTT.